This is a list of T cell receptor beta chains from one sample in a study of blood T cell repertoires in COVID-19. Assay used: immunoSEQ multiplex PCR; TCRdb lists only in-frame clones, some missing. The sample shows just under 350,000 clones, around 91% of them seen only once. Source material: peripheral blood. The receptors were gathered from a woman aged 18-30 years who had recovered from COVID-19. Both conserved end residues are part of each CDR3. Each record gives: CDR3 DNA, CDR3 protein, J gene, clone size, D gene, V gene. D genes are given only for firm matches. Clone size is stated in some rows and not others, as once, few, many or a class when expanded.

TGTGCCTGGGACAGGGTGTCCTATGGCTACACCTTC | CAWDRVSYGYTF | TRBJ1-2 | . | TRBD1 | TRBV30
TGTGCCTGGAGCCGAACTAGAAACACCGGGGAGCTGTTTTTT | CAWSRTRNTGELFF | TRBJ2-2 | . | . | TRBV30
TGCAGCGTTGAAGAAGGCGCGGGAGACACTGAAGCTTTCTTT | CSVEEGAGDTEAFF | TRBJ1-1 | . | . | TRBV29-1
TGTGCCAGCAGGAGGACGGGGAGTAGCTCCTACAATGAGCAGTTCTTC | CASRRTGSSSYNEQFF | TRBJ2-1 | . | . | TRBV5-8
TGTGCCAGCAGCTTAGGACGGGAGTCAGATACGCAGTATTTT | CASSLGRESDTQYF | TRBJ2-3 | . | . | TRBV11-3
TGCGCCAGCAGCTTGCGCCGGACTGTGGTCGATGAGCAGTTCTTC | CASSLRRTVVDEQFF | TRBJ2-1 | . | . | TRBV5-1
TGTGCCAGCAGATCCCTAGCGGGATTCAATGAGCAGTTCTTC | CASRSLAGFNEQFF | TRBJ2-1 | . | TRBD2 | TRBV6-5
TGTGCCAGCAGCTTTACTAGCGGGAGTCCCTCCCAATACAATGAGCAGTTCTTC | CASSFTSGSPSQYNEQFF | TRBJ2-1 | . | TRBD2 | TRBV9
TGTGCCAGCTCCGGGAGTGCTTATGGCTACACCTTC | CASSGSAYGYTF | TRBJ1-2 | . | . | TRBV18
TGTGCCAGCTCAAGCCAGGGAGGGACCCATGGCTACACCTTC | CASSSQGGTHGYTF | TRBJ1-2 | . | . | TRBV5-6
TGTGCCAGCAGTGAAACTAGTCCTAGCACAGATACGCAGTATTTT | CASSETSPSTDTQYF | TRBJ2-3 | . | . | TRBV2
TGTGCCAGCAGCTTAGGTTTGGCCGAAAACAATGAGCAGTTCTTC | CASSLGLAENNEQFF | TRBJ2-1 | . | . | TRBV7-9
TGTGCCAGCAGTTACCATAGCGGGGCTAGCACAGATACGCAGTATTTT | CASSYHSGASTDTQYF | TRBJ2-3 | . | TRBD2 | TRBV6-2/TRBV6-3
TGTGCCAGCAGTTCGGACAGACATGAGCAGTTCTTC | CASSSDRHEQFF | TRBJ2-1 | . | . | TRBV6-2/TRBV6-3
TGTGCCACCAGCAGAGATATAGGGGGACGTCAGCCCCAGCATTTT | CATSRDIGGRQPQHF | TRBJ1-5 | . | . | TRBV15
TGTGCCAGCAGCTTTCGCGGCCTAGGTGGACAGCCCCAGCATTTT | CASSFRGLGGQPQHF | TRBJ1-5 | . | . | TRBV5-6
TGTGCCTGGCCTACTAGCTTAGCGGGAGAGTTGGTGGAGACCCAGTACTTC | CAWPTSLAGELVETQYF | TRBJ2-5 | . | TRBD2 | TRBV30
TGTGCCGTACCGGGACAGACGAACACTGAAGCTTTCTTT | CAVPGQTNTEAFF | TRBJ1-1 | . | TRBD1 | TRBV5-8
TGCGCCAGCAGCCCTTTGGGGGGAGCATTCTACAATGAGCAGTTCTTC | CASSPLGGAFYNEQFF | TRBJ2-1 | . | . | TRBV5-1
TGTGCCAGCAGTCAAGGGGTCACTGAAGCTTTCTTT | CASSQGVTEAFF | TRBJ1-1 | . | . | TRBV28
TGTGCCAGCACCTTGTCCCCACAACAAGAGACCCAGTACTTC | CASTLSPQQETQYF | TRBJ2-5 | . | . | TRBV7-9
TGTGCCAGTAGTATTCGAGGCCCTTCTGGAAACACCATATATTTT | CASSIRGPSGNTIYF | TRBJ1-3 | . | . | TRBV19
. | CASGVGTGTDTQYF | TRBJ2-3 | . | . | TRBV21-1
TGTGCCAGCAGTTTTCATAACTATGGCTACACCTTC | CASSFHNYGYTF | TRBJ1-2 | . | . | TRBV27
TGTGCCAGCAGTGACATAGCGGGAGCGTACAATGAGCAGTTCTTC | CASSDIAGAYNEQFF | TRBJ2-1 | . | TRBD2 | TRBV6-4
TGCGCCAGCAGCCAAGGACTAGCGGTAAACAATGAGCAGTTCTTC | CASSQGLAVNNEQFF | TRBJ2-1 | . | TRBD2 | TRBV4-1
TGTGCCACCAGCAGAGATTACGCGGGTGAAGCTTTCTTT | CATSRDYAGEAFF | TRBJ1-1 | . | . | TRBV15
TGTGCCAGCAGCTTACTTTCAGGGGCCTACAATGAGCAGTTCTTC | CASSLLSGAYNEQFF | TRBJ2-1 | . | . | TRBV7-8
TGTGCCAGCAGTTACGGTCTAGCAACTCCTCGTAATGAGCAGTTCTTC | CASSYGLATPRNEQFF | TRBJ2-1 | . | . | TRBV6-5
TGTGCCAGCAGTGAAGCACAGGGAATCAGAGCAACTAATGAAAAACTGTTTTTT | CASSEAQGIRATNEKLFF | TRBJ1-4 | once | . | TRBV2
TGTGCCAGCACCATTGGAGGGGTCTTGAACACTGAAGCTTTCTTT | CASTIGGVLNTEAFF | TRBJ1-1 | . | . | TRBV9
TGTGCCAGCAGTTTATTCGCGGGGCTGGCACGGAATCAGCCCCAGCATTTT | CASSLFAGLARNQPQHF | TRBJ1-5 | . | . | TRBV27
TGTGCCAGCAGCAGACAGGGGGCAACCTACAATGAGCAGTTCTTC | CASSRQGATYNEQFF | TRBJ2-1 | once | TRBD1 | TRBV6-2/TRBV6-3
TGCGCCAGCAGCTTGGTAGGGGGCGGTTCTGAAGCTTTCTTT | CASSLVGGGSEAFF | TRBJ1-1 | . | TRBD1 | TRBV5-1
TGTGCCAGCAGCCTGATGGGAGACTATGGCTACACCTTC | CASSLMGDYGYTF | TRBJ1-2 | . | . | TRBV7-9
TGTGCCAGCAGCTTAATGCAAGGGACAGCTCCGCGAGATAAGCAGTTCTTC | CASSLMQGTAPRDKQFF | TRBJ2-1 | once | TRBD1 | TRBV9
TGTGCCAGCAGCTTAGTAGCAAGCGGCTACACCTTC | CASSLVASGYTF | TRBJ1-2 | . | . | TRBV11-2
TGTGCCAGCAGCTTAGAACCGGGTTTTGATTCACCCCTCCACTTT | CASSLEPGFDSPLHF | TRBJ1-6 | . | . | TRBV11-3
TGTGCCAGCAGTTATAGCGCGGGGCGAGAGACCCAGTACTTC | CASSYSAGRETQYF | TRBJ2-5 | . | . | TRBV6-2/TRBV6-3
TGTGCCAGCAGTAAGACAGGGGCCACTAATGAAAAACTGTTTTTT | CASSKTGATNEKLFF | TRBJ1-4 | . | TRBD1 | TRBV2
TGTGCCAGTAGTACACAACTAGAAACAGATACGCAGTATTTT | CASSTQLETDTQYF | TRBJ2-3 | once | . | TRBV19
TGTGCCAGCGGCGGGGTGAAGACTGAAGCTTTCTTT | CASGGVKTEAFF | TRBJ1-1 | . | . | TRBV6-5
TGTGCCATCAGTGCTGGCAGCGTAAACTATGGCTACACCTTC | CAISAGSVNYGYTF | TRBJ1-2 | . | . | TRBV10-3
TGTGCCAGCAGCCTAGCCGGGACAGGGGTCCATGGCTACACCTTC | CASSLAGTGVHGYTF | TRBJ1-2 | . | TRBD1 | TRBV7-9
TGCGCCAGCAGCCAAGTTTGGCAGATTAATGAAAAACTGTTTTTT | CASSQVWQINEKLFF | TRBJ1-4 | . | . | TRBV4-1
TGTGCCAGCAGCCCCGGGACTAGCGGGAGCTCAGATACGCAGTATTTT | CASSPGTSGSSDTQYF | TRBJ2-3 | . | TRBD2 | TRBV7-2
TGTGCCAGCAGCTCTGGACGGGTGGGGAGTAATGAAAAACTGTTTTTT | CASSSGRVGSNEKLFF | TRBJ1-4 | . | . | TRBV7-2
TGTGCCAGCAGCGTACGGTCGGGGGGCACGTCGACGAACACCGGGGAGCTGTTTTTT | CASSVRSGGTSTNTGELFF | TRBJ2-2 | . | . | TRBV9
TGTGCCAGCACTTCATCCGGGACTAGCACAGATACGCAGTATTTT | CASTSSGTSTDTQYF | TRBJ2-3 | . | . | TRBV28
TGCAGCGTGGACAGGGTCATGAACACTGAAGCTTTCTTT | CSVDRVMNTEAFF | TRBJ1-1 | . | TRBD1 | TRBV29-1
TGTGCCATCAGTGTCAGGACAGGGGAGACCTATGGCTACACCTTC | CAISVRTGETYGYTF | TRBJ1-2 | . | TRBD1 | TRBV10-3
TGCGCCAGCATGGGACAGGGGGATGAAAAACTGTTTTTT | CASMGQGDEKLFF | TRBJ1-4 | . | TRBD1 | TRBV5-1